Below, 2 T cell receptor beta chains from the same sample are listed, as sequenced in a study of blood T cell repertoires in COVID-19. TCRdb's table, derived via immunoSEQ multiplex PCR, lists solely in-frame clones and lacks some. The sample includes under 350,000 clones, just over 85% of them seen just once. Sequencing was performed on PBMCs or T cells enriched from blood (not recorded which). Receptors originate from a middle-aged woman with acute COVID-19.

This clone showed up just once. The chain carries TRBV7-2 and TRBJ2-7, with 7 positions matching TRBD1. The CDR3 is made up of 14 amino acids. The J segment lost 3 bases and the V segment lost 5 bases, leaving 7 bases of the junction unmatched. CDR1 and CDR2 (germline): SGHTA, FQGNSA. CDR3 residues: CASSQRGQLYEQYF. The CDR3 DNA sequence: TGTGCCAGCAGCCAAAGGGGACAGCTCTACGAGCAGTACTTC.

V and J are TRBV7-9 and TRBJ1-1, with D unresolved. The germline V and J ends were trimmed by 3 bases and 11 bases, with 13 bases remaining between them. This CDR3 is built from 12 residues. Per the germline V gene, CDR1 is SEHNR and CDR2 is FQNEAQ (reference sequence). The CDR3 nucleotides are TGTGCCAGCAGCTTTTTTACGGAGTTGGCTTTCTTT. This translates into CASSFFTELAFF.